The rows below give T cell receptor beta chains drawn from one sample of a study of blood T cell repertoires in COVID-19. The repertoire was sequenced with immunoSEQ multiplex PCR; TCRdb's copy has only in-frame clones and lacks some. Among a few hundred thousand clones listed, approximately 85% were seen once. The sample taken for sequencing was PBMCs or T cells enriched from blood (not recorded which). These receptors were collected from a man younger than 45 who had recovered from COVID-19. Each CDR3 is given with its conserved first and last residue. Each record gives: V gene, D gene, clone size, J gene, CDR3 DNA, CDR3 protein. D genes are given only for firm matches. Clone size is not always given. Where it is, it says once, few, many or a class for expanded clones.

>TRBV19|-|-|TRBJ1-1
TGTGCCAGTGTCCGGGACACTTTGAACACTGAAGCTTTCTTT
CASVRDTLNTEAFF
>TRBV7-9|TRBD2|-|TRBJ2-3
TGTGCCAGCAGCTTTAGCGGGGGGGCCTTAGATACGCAGTATTTT
CASSFSGGALDTQYF
>TRBV20-1|-|-|TRBJ1-1
TGCAGTGCTGCCCGGGACACTGAAGCTTTCTTT
CSAARDTEAFF
>TRBV5-6|-|-|TRBJ1-4
TGTGCCAGCAGCTTGTTCAGCAGGGGTGAAAAACTGTTTTTT
CASSLFSRGEKLFF
>TRBV20-1|-|-|TRBJ2-3
TGCAGTGCTAGTCTAGCCGGTCGCACAGATACGCAGTATTTT
CSASLAGRTDTQYF
>TRBV28|-|-|TRBJ1-5
TGTGCCAGCAGTGGGGGCGGACAGCCCCAGCATTTT
CASSGGGQPQHF
>TRBV5-1|TRBD2|-|TRBJ2-1
TGCGCCAGCAGCTCGCTAGCGGGGGGGCCGACTGAGCAGTTCTTC
CASSSLAGGPTEQFF
>TRBV3-1/TRBV3-2|-|once|TRBJ1-5
TGTGCCAGCAGCCAAGCCTCTAATCAGCCCCAGCATTTT
CASSQASNQPQHF
>TRBV18|-|-|TRBJ1-1
TGTGCCAGCTCACCAACAGGAACCACTGAAGCTTTCTTT
CASSPTGTTEAFF
>TRBV30|TRBD2|-|TRBJ2-3
TGTGCTGTGACTAGCGGGGGGGGTAGCACAGATACGCAGTATTTT
CAVTSGGGSTDTQYF
>TRBV13|-|-|TRBJ1-2
TGTGCCAGCAGCATTTGGACGGGGAACTATGGCTACACCTTC
CASSIWTGNYGYTF
>TRBV4-2|-|-|TRBJ1-4
TGTGCCAGCAGCCAAGGGACCAGGACACATGAAAAACTGTTTTTT
CASSQGTRTHEKLFF
>TRBV5-1|-|-|TRBJ1-1
TGCGCCAGCAGGTTAGAGGCCCAGAGCACTGAAGCTTTCTTT
CASRLEAQSTEAFF
>TRBV10-3|TRBD1|once|TRBJ2-7
TGTGCCATCGGGACAGGGCCTGAACTTGGCTCCTACGAGCAGTACTTC
CAIGTGPELGSYEQYF
>TRBV19|-|-|TRBJ1-1
TGTGCCAGTACTCTTTTCCAGGGAAACACTGAAGCTTTCTTT
CASTLFQGNTEAFF
>TRBV3-1/TRBV3-2|-|-|TRBJ1-5
TGTGCCAGCAGCCCGCGACTCTACAATCAGCCCCAGCATTTT
CASSPRLYNQPQHF
>TRBV3-1/TRBV3-2|-|few|TRBJ1-2
TGTGCCAGCAGCCATATAGCGGGCTATGGCTACACCTTC
CASSHIAGYGYTF
>TRBV6-5|-|few|TRBJ2-2
TGTGCCAGCAGTTACTCAATGGGAGAGAACACCGGGGAGCTGTTTTTT
CASSYSMGENTGELFF
>TRBV3-1/TRBV3-2|TRBD1|-|TRBJ1-1
TGTGCCAGCAGCCGACGACAGGGTACTGAAGCTTTCTTT
CASSRRQGTEAFF
>TRBV7-9|-|-|TRBJ1-4
TGTGCCAGCAGCCACCCCCCGGGGGGAACTAATGAAAAACTGTTTTTT
CASSHPPGGTNEKLFF
>TRBV19|-|-|TRBJ1-2
TGTGCCAGTAGTATACTTGACAGAAACTATGGCTACACCTTC
CASSILDRNYGYTF
>TRBV27|-|-|TRBJ1-1
TGTGCTACAAAAGGACTTGATAACACTGAAGCTTTCTTT
CATKGLDNTEAFF
>TRBV2|TRBD1|once|TRBJ1-1
TGTGCCAGCAGTACGGACAGGAGCACTGAAGCTTTCTTT
CASSTDRSTEAFF
>TRBV6-2/TRBV6-3|TRBD1|-|TRBJ1-5
TGTGCCAGCAGTTACGGACAGGGGAACCAGCCCCAGCATTTT
CASSYGQGNQPQHF
>TRBV11-1|-|-|TRBJ1-2
TGTGCCAGCAGCTCAGGGGTTCTGGGCTACACCTTC
CASSSGVLGYTF
>TRBV30|-|-|TRBJ1-5
TGTGCCTGGAGACCCGGGACAACTAGCAATCAGCCCCAGCATTTT
CAWRPGTTSNQPQHF
>TRBV5-1|TRBD1|-|TRBJ2-5
TGCGCCAGCAGCTTAATGGGGACAGGGTGGGAGACCCAGTACTTC
CASSLMGTGWETQYF
>TRBV10-2|-|-|TRBJ1-6
TGCGCCAGCAGTGAGTCGAGGTTTTCACCCCTCCACTTT
CASSESRFSPLHF
>TRBV4-3|-|once|TRBJ2-2
TGCGCCAGCAGCCAAAATCAAGGGGCCTGGACCGGGGAGCTGTTTTTT
CASSQNQGAWTGELFF
>TRBV2|-|-|TRBJ2-2
TGTGCCAGCAGTGTTCGACACGCGAACACCGGGGAGCTGTTTTTT
CASSVRHANTGELFF
>TRBV10-3|-|-|TRBJ1-5
TGTGCCATAACCGAAGGAGGTAGCAATCAGCCCCAGCATTTT
CAITEGGSNQPQHF
>TRBV6-5|-|few|TRBJ1-5
TGTGCCAGCCGCTCACCACATAGCAATCAGCCCCAGCATTTT
CASRSPHSNQPQHF
>TRBV13|-|-|TRBJ1-1
TGTGCCAGCAGCTTACTTTTTCGGGACTCTGAAGCTTTCTTT
CASSLLFRDSEAFF
>TRBV19|-|-|TRBJ1-5
TGTGCCAGTAGTATTTCCGGGGATAGCAATCAGCCCCAGCATTTT
CASSISGDSNQPQHF
>TRBV9|-|-|TRBJ2-3
TGTGCCAGCAGCGTAGGGAGGGCGGGCAGAGAAGGAAAGTTCACTAGCACAGATACGCAGTATTTT
CASSVGRAGREGKFTSTDTQYF
>TRBV7-2|TRBD1|-|TRBJ2-2
TGTGCCAGCAGCACCCGACAGGGGACCTACTCTCTTTTGGCCGGGGAGCTGTTTTTT
CASSTRQGTYSLLAGELFF
>TRBV4-1|-|-|TRBJ1-6
TGCGCCAGCAGCCAAGTCAGGGTTAATTCACCCCTCCACTTT
CASSQVRVNSPLHF
>TRBV5-1|TRBD1|-|TRBJ2-5
TGCGCCAGCAGCTCGGGACAGGGCCACCAAGAGACCCAGTACTTC
CASSSGQGHQETQYF
>TRBV30|-|-|TRBJ1-1
TGTGCCTGGATGAGGGGACTAAGGAACACTGAAGCTTTCTTT
CAWMRGLRNTEAFF
>TRBV7-9|-|-|TRBJ2-5
TGTGCCAGCAGCTTAAATACGGCAGGGCGAGAGACCCAGTACTTC
CASSLNTAGRETQYF
>TRBV30|-|-|TRBJ1-1
TGTGCCTGGAGTGTGGATATCGGGTACACTGAAGCTTTCTTT
CAWSVDIGYTEAFF
>TRBV10-1|TRBD1|-|TRBJ1-6
TGCGCCAGCAACCCCTGGCCAGGGGGTAGCAATAATTCACCCCTCCACTTT
CASNPWPGGSNNSPLHF
>TRBV6-6|TRBD1|-|TRBJ1-5
TGTGCCAGCAGTTACTCCCAGGGGGGCAATCAGCCCCAGCATTTT
CASSYSQGGNQPQHF
>TRBV4-2|-|-|TRBJ1-2
TGTGCCAGCAGCCCCTCATCAGGGGACTATGGCTACACCTTC
CASSPSSGDYGYTF
>TRBV7-9|TRBD1|-|TRBJ2-2
TGTGCCAGCAGCTTACGCACAGGGGATACCGGGGAGCTGTTTTTT
CASSLRTGDTGELFF
>TRBV27|-|-|TRBJ1-5
TGTGCCAGCAGTTTATATATGGGCAGGGGCCGAAATCAGCCCCAGCATTTT
CASSLYMGRGRNQPQHF
>TRBV2|TRBD1|-|TRBJ1-1
TGTGCCAGCGGCTGGACAGGGGGCGTTGAAGCTTTCTTT
CASGWTGGVEAFF
>TRBV7-7|-|once|TRBJ2-7
TGTGCTAGCAGCCTAAAGGGGCGAGTCCGGGCAGGAACCTACGAGCAGTACTTC
CASSLKGRVRAGTYEQYF
>TRBV27|-|-|TRBJ2-6
TGTGCCAGCAGTCCACTCAGGGGCAGTAGTGGGGCCAACGTCCTGACTTTC
CASSPLRGSSGANVLTF
>TRBV5-1|-|-|TRBJ1-1
TGCGCCAGCAGCTTGGGATCGGACACTGAAGCTTTCTTT
CASSLGSDTEAFF
>TRBV15|TRBD1|once|TRBJ1-2
TGTGCCACCAGCACAAGGGGGGACAGGAAAGCCCTCTACACCTTC
CATSTRGDRKALYTF
>TRBV10-3|TRBD2|-|TRBJ2-7
TGTGCCATCAGCAGGACTAGCGGGGGCCGCTACGAGCAGTACTTC
CAISRTSGGRYEQYF
>TRBV30|TRBD1|-|TRBJ1-2
TGTGCCTGGAGACAGATCGGACAGGGCCTCTATGGCTACACCTTC
CAWRQIGQGLYGYTF
>TRBV5-1|-|-|TRBJ1-2
TGCGCCAGCAGCTTGGCCCAGGGAGGGGGCTACACCTTC
CASSLAQGGGYTF
>TRBV11-2|-|-|TRBJ2-7
TGTGCCAGCAGCTTAGGGGGGCAGAATAGACTATTATACGAGCAGTACTTC
CASSLGGQNRLLYEQYF
>TRBV30|-|-|TRBJ1-2
TGTGCCTGGAGTGTTGGGGGGGGCTACACCTTC
CAWSVGGGYTF
>TRBV7-2|TRBD1|-|TRBJ1-2
TGTGCCAGCAGCTCTGGGACAGGGCACTATGGCTACACCTTC
CASSSGTGHYGYTF
>TRBV9|TRBD1|-|TRBJ2-3
TGTGCCAGCAGCGTAGACAGGGGTAGCACAGATACGCAGTATTTT
CASSVDRGSTDTQYF
>TRBV3-1/TRBV3-2|-|-|TRBJ1-6
TGTGCCAGCAGCCGCCACGAGAGTTCACCCCTCCACTTT
CASSRHESSPLHF
>TRBV24-1|-|-|TRBJ2-3
TGTGCCACCAGTGACGCAACGTGGGGGGGCGGAACAGATACGCAGTATTTT
CATSDATWGGGTDTQYF